This T cell receptor (beta chain) comes out of a study of T cell responses to AZD1222 COVID-19 vaccine. Trimming pared 4 bases from V and 3 bases from J, leaving 10 bases between. CDR1 is KGHSH, CDR2 LQKENI, per germline. This CDR3 is built from 13 residues. Second-dose intervals of approximately 4 or approximately 12 weeks were pooled. The repertoire was sequenced with immunoSEQ multiplex PCR; TCRdb's copy has only in-frame clones and lacks some. This sample carries under 150,000 clones, 84% of them seen once, and the ten largest clones take approximately 26%. Regarding this clone: The antigen remains undetermined.

Overall study findings and caveats: Baseline antibody screening turned up just a handful of seropositive AZD1222 recipients. Spike-specific TCR depth and breadth grew after two AZD1222 doses. Repertoire sampling was restricted to post-peak T cell response timepoints.

The chain links TRBV18 to TRBJ2-7; no firm D call. The source material was peripheral blood, sampled 28 days after the second AZD1222 dose. The TCR sequence derives from an adult who received the AZD1222 COVID-19 vaccine. CDR3 in amino acids: CASSQGSNYEQYF. Here the CDR3 DNA reads TGTGCCAGCTCACAGGGTTCCAACTACGAGCAGTACTTC.